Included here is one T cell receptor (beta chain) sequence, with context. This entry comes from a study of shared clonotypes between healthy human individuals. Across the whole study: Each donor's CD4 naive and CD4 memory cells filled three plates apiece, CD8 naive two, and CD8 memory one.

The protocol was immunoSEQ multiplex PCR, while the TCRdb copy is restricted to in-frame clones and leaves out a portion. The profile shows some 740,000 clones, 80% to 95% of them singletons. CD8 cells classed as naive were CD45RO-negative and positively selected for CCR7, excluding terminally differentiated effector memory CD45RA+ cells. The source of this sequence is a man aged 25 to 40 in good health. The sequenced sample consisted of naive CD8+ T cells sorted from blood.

The CDR3 spells CATSDLSDTQYF. The CDR3 bases are TGTGCCACCTCGGACTTGTCGGATACGCAGTATTTT. This sequence joins TRBV15 and TRBJ2-3, with a weak D call TRBD2 (5 bases). Germline CDR1 is LNHNV and CDR2 is YYDKDF (reference sequence). The CDR3 is 12 amino acids. V was cut by 8 bases and J by 6 bases, with 12 bases left in between.